Following are 30 T cell receptor beta chains from one sample sequenced in a study of T-cell reconstitution after alpha-beta-depleted transplantation in children. Using unique molecular identifiers, the investigators prepared the TCRbeta library. From the PCR reads, TCRdb called clonotypes with MiXCR, one entry per CDR3 protein. This repertoire shows a few hundred thousand distinct CDR3 sequences, over 10% found once; its top ten account for around 2%. The starting material was PBMCs, mostly from graft donor cells, obtained 360 days after TCRalphabeta/CD19-depleted stem cell transplant. The source is a male patient aged 10-17 years who had a stem cell transplant for acute myeloid leukemia, so the T cells may come from the graft donor.

V gene TRBV5-6 combines with J gene TRBJ2-2; 9 bases match TRBD1. Trimming cost V 4 bases and J 1 base; bases outside gene matches: 5. The CDR3 contains 16 residues. Germline-derived CDR1 and CDR2 are SGHDT and YYEEEE. The CDR3 coding sequence is TGTGCCAGCAGCCCTTGGACAGGGGAGAACACCGGGGAGCTGTTTTTT. Translating it yields CASSPWTGENTGELFF.

This clonotype was counted between two and nine times. CDR3 residues: CASSRTELAKNIQYF. CDR3 bases: TGTGCCAGTAGTCGGACAGAGCTAGCCAAAAACATTCAGTACTTC. V usage is TRBV19 and J usage is TRBJ2-4; perhaps TRBD1 as D (6 bases). Germline assignment: CDR1 LNHDA and CDR2 SQIVND (reference sequence). This CDR3 has 15 amino acids. V was cut by 5 bases and J by 0 bases, with 11 bases left in between.

This clonotype was picked up a small number of times. The chain carries TRBV20-1 and TRBJ2-5, with D maybe TRBD2 (6 bases). The CDR3 length is 13 residues. Trimming left V 4 bases short and J 5 bases short, with 14 bases between. The germline gives CDR1 DFQATT, CDR2 SNEGSKA (reference sequence). This CDR3 reads CSANPGVLETQYF. In DNA form, the CDR3 reads TGCAGTGCTAACCCGGGAGTCTTGGAGACCCAGTACTTC.

This clonotype was seen more than once but under ten times. The V and J genes are TRBV20-1 and TRBJ2-7; 7 positions match TRBD1. Germline CDR1 is DFQATT and CDR2 is SNEGSKA (reference sequence). The length of the CDR3 is 13 residues. The J segment lost 13 bases and the V segment lost 6 bases, leaving 18 bases of the junction unmatched. The CDR3 DNA follows: TGCAGTGCAAGCCCGACAGGGCCTAGCTCCGGATACTTC. Amino acids: CSASPTGPSSGYF.

This clonotype occurred a few times. This rearrangement joins TRBV28 to TRBJ2-1; D gene uncertain. This CDR3 has 19 residues. V dropped 4 bases and J dropped 2 bases, with 24 bases sitting between them. The germline V gene has CDR1 MDHEN and CDR2 SYDVKM. Here the CDR3 DNA reads TGTGCCAGCAGTTGTTTTGGCCTCCAAAACCGGTGCCCCTACAATGAGCAGTTCTTC. It encodes CASSCFGLQNRCPYNEQFF.

The chain has TRBV4-3 and TRBJ1-6; D is possibly TRBD1 (5 bases). V was cut by 0 bases and J by 9 bases, with 15 bases left in between. The V gene's germline CDR1 is LGHNA and CDR2 YSLEER. The CDR3 spans 16 residues. As DNA, the CDR3 is TGCGCCAGCAGCCAAGAAATCCCCCCGGGGGGTTCACCCCTCCACTTT. This gives the protein CASSQEIPPGGSPLHF.

The rearrangement joins TRBV20-1 to TRBJ2-3; 13 bases map to TRBD2. With V trimmed by 6 bases and J by 2 bases, 2 bases remained unmatched. This CDR3 is 14 amino acids long. Per germline, CDR1 DFQATT and CDR2 SNEGSKA (reference sequence). The CDR3 region has the DNA TGCAGTGCCGGGACTAGCGGGAACACAGATACGCAGTATTTT. Translating it yields CSAGTSGNTDTQYF.

For this clonotype: The limits of the CDR3 on the DNA are not certain, so only TCRdb's listed CDR3 is given. The chain combines TRBV7-2 with TRBJ2-5; no check of the table's D call, TRBD2, against the DNA was made. Germline values: CDR1 SGHTA, CDR2 FQGNSA. Counting both end residues, the CDR3 totals 15 amino acids. The CDR3: CASRERTSFLETQYF.

V gene TRBV28 combines with J gene TRBJ2-5; 14 bases are shared with TRBD2. The CDR3 spans 22 residues. Losses at the gene ends were 1 base for V and 0 bases for J; bases not matched to a gene: 16. From germline, CDR1 is MDHEN and CDR2 SYDVKM. The CDR3 sequence: CASSLSKGGLAGGGTNQETQYF. The CDR3 DNA reads as TGTGCCAGCAGTTTATCTAAGGGAGGACTAGCGGGAGGTGGGACCAACCAAGAGACCCAGTACTTC. Drawing the rest from reference TRBV28 and TRBJ2-5, the complete variable domain is DVKVTQSSRYLVKRTGEKVFLECVQDMDHENMFWYRQDPGLGLRLIYFSYDVKMKEKGDIPEGYSVSREKKERFSLILESASTNQTSMYLCASSLSKGGLAGGGTNQETQYFGPGTRLLVL.

The J gene is TRBJ2-5, the V gene TRBV5-1; D perhaps matches TRBD2 (6 bases). The CDR3 has 14 amino acids. The V end was cut by 1 base, the J end by 5 bases, with 12 bases between. Germline assignment: CDR1 SGHRS and CDR2 YFSETQ. The CDR3 here is CASSLSWGLETQYF. The CDR3 region has the DNA TGCGCCAGCAGCTTGAGCTGGGGACTGGAGACCCAGTACTTC.

The gene calls are TRBV20-1 and TRBJ2-7, with TRBD2 matching 8 bases. V shed 6 bases, J shed 2 bases, and the junction held 6 bases outside the gene matches. CDR3 length: 13 amino acids. Per the germline V gene, CDR1 is DFQATT and CDR2 is SNEGSKA (reference sequence). The CDR3 region is CSAPGLGAYEQYF. For the CDR3, the DNA is TGCAGTGCGCCGGGACTAGGAGCCTACGAGCAGTACTTC.

This clonotype was seen only a few times. The rearrangement uses TRBV20-1 and TRBJ2-7, with 9 bases identical to TRBD2. After removal of 7 bases from V and 4 bases from J, the junction contained 8 bases not matched to a gene. The CDR3 is 13 residues long. Germline values: CDR1 DFQATT, CDR2 SNEGSKA (reference sequence). CDR3 loop: CSGRTSAIYEQYF. The CDR3 DNA reads TGCAGTGGTCGGACTAGCGCCATTTACGAGCAGTACTTC.

The chain employs TRBV7-3 and TRBJ2-6; tentative D call: TRBD1 (5 bases). Germline V gene sequence: CDR1 SGHTA, CDR2 FQGTGA. There are 16 residues in the CDR3. The V and J ends lost 4 bases and 1 base respectively, with 11 bases between them. The CDR3 is CASSSSQVSGANVLTF. The DNA of the CDR3 is TGTGCCAGCAGCTCCTCACAGGTTTCTGGGGCCAACGTCCTGACTTTC.

This sequence joins TRBV18 and TRBJ2-7; weak D call: TRBD2 (6 bases). The V end was cut by 2 bases, the J end by 4 bases, with 15 bases between. CDR3 length: 15 amino acids. Germline loops: CDR1 KGHSH, CDR2 LQKENI. The CDR3 nucleotides are TGTGCCAGCTCACCAGCGATAGCGGAGGCGTACGAGCAGTACTTC. Its translation is CASSPAIAEAYEQYF.

Many counts were recorded for this clonotype. The chain uses TRBV12-3 or TRBV12-4 and TRBJ2-5; D is undetermined. Trimming stripped 4 bases from V and 2 bases from J, with 8 bases between. The length of the CDR3 is 13 residues. The CDR3 loop reads CASSSTKQETQYF. As DNA, the CDR3 is TGTGCCAGCAGTTCAACGAAACAAGAGACCCAGTACTTC.

The rearrangement links TRBV29-1 to TRBJ1-4; D not resolved. Germline-derived CDR1 and CDR2 are SQVTM and ANQGSEA. With 5 bases removed from V and 0 bases from J, the gap between germline ends came to 10 bases. The CDR3 is 14 residues long. CDR3 nucleotide sequence: TGCAGCGTTTACGACCTTGCAACTAATGAAAAACTGTTTTTT. As protein: CSVYDLATNEKLFF.

This chain joins TRBV28 and TRBJ2-1, with TRBD1 matching over 7 bases. This CDR3 spans 17 amino acids. CDR1 is MDHEN and CDR2 is SYDVKM in the germline V gene. V was clipped by 8 bases and J by 4 bases; unmatched bases: 17. CDR3 nucleotides: TGTGCCAGCCGTCATGCGGGTCGGACAGGACCGTACAATGAGCAGTTCTTC. Its translation: CASRHAGRTGPYNEQFF.

The J gene is TRBJ2-7, the V gene TRBV28; 8 nucleotides line up with TRBD1. Trimming removed 6 bases from V and 7 bases from J; junction bases left unmatched: 14. The CDR3 has 15 residues. Germline V gene lookup returns CDR1 MDHEN and CDR2 SYDVKM. The CDR3 loop reads CASSTLDTGGWEQYF. As DNA, the CDR3 is TGTGCCAGCAGCACGCTGGACACAGGGGGATGGGAGCAGTACTTC.

The gene calls are TRBV12-3 or TRBV12-4 and TRBJ1-5; D is possibly TRBD1 (6 bases). With 4 bases removed from V and 4 bases from J, the gap between germline ends came to 14 bases. CDR3 length: 15 amino acids. In nucleotides, the CDR3 is TGTGCCAGCAGTTCTCCCAGGGGTGGTAATCAGCCCCAGCATTTT. This translates into CASSSPRGGNQPQHF.

The chain links TRBV6-1 to TRBJ2-1, with D perhaps TRBD2 (5 bases). Trimming removed 4 bases at V and 4 bases at J, with 17 bases between. The germline gives CDR1 MNHNS, CDR2 SASEGT. The CDR3 sequence is 16 residues long. The CDR3 is CASSGFLAARYNEQFF. The DNA of the CDR3 is TGTGCCAGCAGTGGCTTCCTAGCCGCCCGTTACAATGAGCAGTTCTTC.

About this clonotype itself: Being one base from a much bigger clone, this may be a read error. The genes are TRBV4-2 and TRBJ2-4, with D possibly TRBD1 on 5 matching bases. The germline V gene encodes CDR1 LGHNA and CDR2 YNFKEQ. This CDR3 is built from 16 residues. DNA of the CDR3: TGTGCCAGCAGCCAAGGGGCAGGGTGGTCCAAAAACACTCAGTACTTC. Encoded protein: CASSQGAGWSKNTQYF.

In its sample, this clonotype was seen a few times. CDR3 sequence: CSAHSSTQYF. In nucleotides, the CDR3 is TGCAGCGCCCATAGTTCTACGCAGTATTTT. This sequence joins TRBV29-1 and TRBJ2-3; D is undetermined. Trimming left V 7 bases short and J 8 bases short, with 10 bases between. CDR1 is SQVTM, CDR2 ANQGSEA, per germline. CDR3 size: 10 residues.

This clonotype was observed many times. The chain couples TRBV12-3 or TRBV12-4 to TRBJ1-1; tentative D call: TRBD1 (6 bases). The germline V and J ends were trimmed by 1 base and 5 bases, with 11 bases remaining between them. CDR3 length: 14 amino acids. CDR3 protein: CASSLGAGETEAFF. The CDR3 DNA reads as TGTGCCAGCAGTTTAGGGGCAGGGGAAACTGAAGCTTTCTTT.

This clonotype has just a few counts. The chain combines TRBV11-2 with TRBJ2-7; D unresolved. The CDR3 extends over 16 amino acids. Per the germline V gene, CDR1 is SGHAT and CDR2 is FQNNGV. Between the trimmed V and J ends, which lost 5 bases and 0 bases, there was a span of 17 bases. CDR3 residues: CASSGRARTFSYEQYF. The DNA of the CDR3 is TGTGCCAGCAGCGGTCGGGCCAGGACCTTCTCCTACGAGCAGTACTTC.

The V gene is TRBV5-1, the J gene TRBJ2-7; D not resolved. V was cut by 4 bases and J by 1 base, with 12 bases left in between. Germline values: CDR1 SGHRS, CDR2 YFSETQ. CDR3 length: 14 residues. CDR3 residues: CASSPTAISYEQYF. CDR3 bases: TGCGCCAGCAGCCCAACAGCAATATCCTACGAGCAGTACTTC.

This chain uses TRBV6-5 with TRBJ1-2; maybe TRBD1 (6 bases). Trimming took off 4 bases at V and 2 bases at J, with 14 bases between the two ends. The CDR3 is 15 residues long. CDR1 and CDR2 (germline): MNHEY, SVGAGI. CDR3 DNA sequence: TGTGCCAGCAGTTTATTAGGGGGAACCAACTATGGCTACACCTTC. Translation gives CASSLLGGTNYGYTF.

The gene calls are TRBV7-9 and TRBJ1-1; no clear D gene. Germline CDR1 and CDR2: SEHNR and FQNEAQ (reference sequence). This CDR3 comprises 12 residues. Trimming removed 6 bases from V and 5 bases from J, with 10 bases in between. CDR3 amino acids: CASRVLRTEAFF. The DNA for the CDR3 is TGTGCCAGCAGGGTCTTACGGACTGAAGCTTTCTTT.

This clonotype occurred many times. This sequence joins TRBV7-3 and TRBJ2-5; D is possibly TRBD1 (5 bases). Trimming removed 3 bases at V and 3 bases at J, with 8 bases between. CDR1 and CDR2 (germline): SGHTA, FQGTGA. This CDR3 region has 13 residues. CDR3 DNA sequence: TGTGCCAGCAGCTTCATCAGGGAAGAGACCCAGTACTTC. It is translated as CASSFIREETQYF.

This clonotype turned up a few times. The chain couples TRBV5-5 to TRBJ2-5, with 11 bases matching TRBD2. J gave up 5 bases and V 0 bases, and 6 bases lay outside the gene matches. The CDR3 is made up of 16 amino acids. The germline CDR1 and CDR2 sequences are SGHKS and YYEKEE (reference sequence). The CDR3 region is CASSLVRASGRETQYF. The DNA for the CDR3 is TGTGCCAGCAGCTTGGTCCGGGCTAGCGGGAGGGAGACCCAGTACTTC.

The chain has TRBV20-1 and TRBJ2-1; D possibly corresponds to TRBD2 (6 bases). The V end was cut by 0 bases, the J end by 3 bases, with 18 bases between. CDR1 is DFQATT, CDR2 SNEGSKA, per germline (reference sequence). This CDR3 comprises 17 residues. CDR3 sequence: CSARDTGRRADYNEQFF. The CDR3, as DNA: TGCAGTGCTAGAGACACCGGCCGGAGGGCGGACTACAATGAGCAGTTCTTC.